This T cell receptor beta chain originates from a study of metastatic and nonmetastatic thyroid tumors. Whole-study context: Peripheral blood and tumor or nodule samples from malignant and benign thyroid patients were compared.

Relative to its sample, this clone is medium-sized. Its antigen remains unknown. Findings of the study overall: Compared with benign nodules, malignant thyroid tumors were reported to have significantly higher TCR beta diversity in both blood and tumor.

As processed by the authors: The study built a papillary thyroid cancer distant-metastasis classifier from CDR3 differences across clinicopathological groups. TCRdb used MiXCR to call clones anew from the PCR reads. TCRdb assigned the V and J calls; the authors' analysis was not used. Here the sample spans 35,000 to 55,000 clones, about 3.3% being singletons. Patients had received no treatment of any kind before thyroid surgery. Germline-derived CDR1 and CDR2 are DFQATT and SNEGSKA (reference sequence). The CDR3 consists of 18 residues. The junction had 15 bases not matched to a gene; V was cut back by 1 base and J by 7 bases.

The V call is TRBV20-1, the J call TRBJ2-3, with 12 nucleotides matching TRBD2. Sequenced sample: blood. The TCR comes from a female donor with papillary thyroid cancer or a benign thyroid nodule (not recorded which). Some clones in this sample may be carry-over from other donors' samples. The CDR3, as DNA: TGCAGTGCTAGAGGGATCGGGGAGACTAGCGGGAGCTTTTATACGCAGTATTTT. Translated: CSARGIGETSGSFYTQYF.